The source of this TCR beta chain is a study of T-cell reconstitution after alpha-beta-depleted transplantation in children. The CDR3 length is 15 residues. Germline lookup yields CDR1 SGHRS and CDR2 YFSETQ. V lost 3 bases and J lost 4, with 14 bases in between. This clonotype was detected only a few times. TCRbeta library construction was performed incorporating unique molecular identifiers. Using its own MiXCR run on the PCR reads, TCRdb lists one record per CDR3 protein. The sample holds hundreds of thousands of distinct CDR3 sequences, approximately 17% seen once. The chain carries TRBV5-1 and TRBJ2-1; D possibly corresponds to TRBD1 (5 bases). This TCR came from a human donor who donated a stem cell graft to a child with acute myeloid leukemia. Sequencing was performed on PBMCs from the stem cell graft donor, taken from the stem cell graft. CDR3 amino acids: CASSSPGLRYNEQFF. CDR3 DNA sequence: TGCGCCAGCAGCTCCCCAGGGTTAAGGTACAATGAGCAGTTCTTC.